Presented here are 15 T cell receptor beta chains from one specimen sequenced in a study of metastatic and nonmetastatic thyroid tumors. TCRdb re-called clones via MiXCR from the PCR reads. The sample gives approximately 90,000 clones, roughly 13% of which show up once; around 11% is in the top ten. Patients underwent thyroid surgery, and none had received any treatment before it. Sequenced: blood. These receptors were taken from a female donor with papillary thyroid cancer or a benign thyroid nodule (not recorded which). Some clones in this sample may be carry-over from other donors' samples.

The table lists this clone with many counts. The chain employs TRBV5-1 and TRBJ1-1; D not resolved. Trimming cost V 4 bases and J 1 base, with 5 bases left between them. The CDR3 contains 12 residues. Germline values: CDR1 SGHRS, CDR2 YFSETQ. CDR3 amino acids: CASSPGNTEAFF. CDR3 nucleotides: TGCGCCAGCAGCCCCGGGAACACTGAAGCTTTCTTT.

Notes on this clone: Being one base from a much bigger clone, this may be a read error. Other DNA sequences in this specimen translate into the identical CDR3. V usage is TRBV29-1 and J usage is TRBJ1-2, with 9 bases fitting TRBD1. Germline V gene lookup returns CDR1 SQVTM and CDR2 ANQGSEA. The CDR3 extends over 11 amino acids. J was trimmed by 8 bases and V by 6 bases; bases with no gene match: 4. The CDR3 region is CSVATGGGYTF. For the CDR3, the DNA is TGCAGCGTAGCTACAGGGGGCGGCTACACCTTC. Full variable domain (missing parts from reference TRBV29-1 and TRBJ1-2): SAVISQKPSRDICQRGTSLTIQCQVDSQVTMMFWYRQQPGQSLTLIATANQGSEATYESGFVIDKFPISRPNLTFSTLTVSNMSPEDSSIYLCSVATGGGYTFGSGTRLTVV.

This clone came up many times. CDR3 loop: CATSDTGGTYGYTF. CDR3 bases: TGTGCCACCAGTGATACAGGGGGTACCTATGGCTACACCTTC. The rearrangement links TRBV24-1 to TRBJ1-2, with TRBD1 identical over 8 bases. J lost 4 bases, V lost 3 bases, and 3 bases had no gene match. This CDR3 is built from 14 residues. In germline, CDR1 is KGHDR, CDR2 SFDVKD.

This clone came up a few times. The chain joins TRBV5-1 to TRBJ2-3; 9 bases match TRBD1. This CDR3 is 16 amino acids long. Germline CDR1 SGHRS, CDR2 YFSETQ. Trimming cost V 0 bases and J 4 bases; bases outside gene matches: 6. The CDR3 bases are TGCGCCAGCAGCTTGGAACAGGGGGCCAGGGCAGATACGCAGTATTTT. Translated: CASSLEQGARADTQYF.

Comments on this clone: At one boundary the junction diverges from the germline segment, which might be a read error. The J gene is TRBJ1-5, the V gene TRBV7-9, with no clear D. Germline V gives CDR1 SEHNR, CDR2 FQNEAQ (reference sequence). CDR3 size: 14 residues. CDR3 protein: CASGLESGNQPQHF. The CDR3 DNA is TGTGCCAGCGGCTTAGAGTCGGGTAATCAGCCCCAGCATTTT. The complete variable domain, with remaining parts taken from reference TRBV7-9 and TRBJ1-5, reads DTGVSQNPRHKITKRGQNVTFRCDPISEHNRLYWYRQTLGQGPEFLTYFQNEAQLEKSRLLSDRFSAERPKGSFSTLEIQRTEQGDSAMYLCASGLESGNQPQHFGDGTRLSIL.

This clone has more than one count but fewer than ten. V is TRBV6-5 and J is TRBJ2-1; a weak D match, TRBD1 (5 bases). Trimming cost V 2 bases and J 6 bases, with 17 bases left between them. There are 16 residues in the CDR3. Germline V lookup: CDR1 MNHEY, CDR2 SVGAGI. The DNA of the CDR3 is TGTGCCAGCAGTTACACCATCGAGTCTGGGGCCAATGAGCAGTTCTTC. Translating gives CASSYTIESGANEQFF.

This clone was seen at least ten times. This sequence joins TRBV28 and TRBJ1-2; 7 bases line up with TRBD1. This CDR3 is built from 14 residues. The J segment lost 0 bases and the V segment lost 5 bases, leaving 3 bases of the junction unmatched. Germline-derived CDR1 and CDR2 are MDHEN and SYDVKM. DNA of the CDR3: TGTGCCAGCAGTCCAGGGACAGCTAACTATGGCTACACCTTC. Protein sequence: CASSPGTANYGYTF.

This clone came up many times. A much larger clone is a single base away; this may be a read error. V usage is TRBV4-1 and J usage is TRBJ2-2, with D perhaps matching TRBD1 or TRBD2 (5 bases each). Trimming shortened V by 1 base and J by 3 bases, and 18 bases separated the two germline ends. Germline lookup yields CDR1 MGHRA and CDR2 YSYEKL. This CDR3 is built from 18 residues. Here the CDR3 reads CASSQVFGARADTGELFF. DNA for the CDR3: TGCGCCAGCAGCCAAGTGTTTGGGGCTAGAGCGGACACCGGGGAGCTGTTTTTT.

In its sample, this clone was seen many times. This sequence joins TRBV20-1 and TRBJ2-1, with TRBD2 identical over 8 bases. CDR1 is DFQATT and CDR2 is SNEGSKA in the germline V gene (reference sequence). Trimming at V came to 5 bases and at J to 0 bases, leaving 9 bases not matched to a gene. This CDR3 spans 16 amino acids. The CDR3 nucleotides are TGCAGTGCTGAAGCGGGAGAAGGTAGCTCCTACAATGAGCAGTTCTTC. This codes for CSAEAGEGSSYNEQFF.

To note about this clone: A read error may account for a junction end that differs from germline. J is TRBJ1-2 and V is TRBV30; 10 positions agree with TRBD1. Per the germline V gene, CDR1 is GTSNPN and CDR2 is SVGIG (reference sequence). This CDR3 is built from 13 residues. Here the CDR3 reads CAWSSGQGDGYTF. CDR3 nucleotides: TGTGCCTGGAGCTCCGGACAGGGGGATGGCTACACTTTC.

This chain uses TRBV20-1 with TRBJ1-6; weak D call: TRBD1 (5 bases). The germline CDR1 and CDR2 sequences are DFQATT and SNEGSKA (reference sequence). The CDR3 runs to 15 residues. V lost 3 bases, J lost 5 bases, and 14 bases lay in between. The CDR3 is CSARDNSWDNSPLHF. The CDR3 bases are TGCAGTGCTAGGGACAATAGCTGGGATAATTCACCCCTCCACTTT.

This clone was seen repeatedly, ten times or more. CDR3 region: CASSPNRGVGEQYF. CDR3 sequence (DNA): TGTGCCAGCAGTCCCAATCGGGGGGTGGGCGAGCAGTACTTC. The chain has TRBV6-1 and TRBJ2-7; 7 bases line up with TRBD2. Trimming cost V 5 bases and J 6 bases; bases outside gene matches: 10. There are 14 residues in the CDR3. The germline V gene encodes CDR1 MNHNS and CDR2 SASEGT.

This clone has a count of ten or more. The V and J genes are TRBV4-3 and TRBJ2-4; TRBD1 matches at 8 bases. The CDR3 totals 19 residues. Germline CDR1 is LGHNA and CDR2 is YSLEER. J lost 0 bases, V lost 3 bases, and 13 bases had no gene match. The CDR3 here is CASSQELRTGTLAKNIQYF. CDR3 DNA sequence: TGCGCCAGCAGCCAGGAATTAAGGACAGGGACACTAGCCAAAAACATTCAGTACTTC.

This clone was recorded many times. The chain is built from TRBV29-1 and TRBJ1-1; 7 bases align to TRBD1. The germline V gene has CDR1 SQVTM and CDR2 ANQGSEA. The J segment lost 3 bases and the V segment lost 7 bases, leaving 11 bases of the junction unmatched. CDR3 length: 14 amino acids. CDR3 nucleotides: TGCAGCGCGAAAGGACAGGTCGGATACACTGAAGCTTTCTTT. This sequence encodes CSAKGQVGYTEAFF.

The DNA of the CDR3 is TGTGCCAGCAGTTACAACACCGGGCATGAGCAGTTCTTC. This gives the protein CASSYNTGHEQFF. The chain carries TRBV6-2 or TRBV6-3 and TRBJ2-1; D ambiguous. Germline V lookup: CDR1 MNHEY, CDR2 SVGEGT. This CDR3 is 13 amino acids long. Deletions cut 2 bases from V and 8 bases from J, with 10 bases between.